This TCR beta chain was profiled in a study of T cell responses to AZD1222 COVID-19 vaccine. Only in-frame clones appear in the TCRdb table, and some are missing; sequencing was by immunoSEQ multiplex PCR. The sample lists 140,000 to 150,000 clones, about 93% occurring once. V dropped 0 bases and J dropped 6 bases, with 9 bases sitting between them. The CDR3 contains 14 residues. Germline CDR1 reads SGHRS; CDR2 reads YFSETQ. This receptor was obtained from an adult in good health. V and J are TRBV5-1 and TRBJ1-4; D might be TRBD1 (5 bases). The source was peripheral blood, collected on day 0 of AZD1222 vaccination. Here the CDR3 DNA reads TGCGCCAGCAGCTTGGTGGGCAGGGATGAAAAACTGTTTTTT. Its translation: CASSLVGRDEKLFF.